The clone carrying this T cell receptor (beta chain) was counted a single time. This specimen belongs to a study of control samples from healthy donors and cancer patients. This table comes from immunoSEQ multiplex PCR, and its TCRdb copy is limited to in-frame clones, with some not included. The data contain around 120,000 clones, about 89% of them seen just once; the ten biggest clones take up 2.9%. V lost 6 bases and J 2 bases, leaving 8 bases between the germline ends. Germline CDR1 is SNHLY and CDR2 is FYNNEI. The CDR3 spans 12 residues. The V gene is TRBV2, the J gene TRBJ2-7; tentative D call: TRBD2 (5 bases). The sample consisted of blood. The clonotype comes from a man aged 55 to 70 in good health. Here the CDR3 DNA reads TGTGCCAGCAGGGAGGCACCCTACGAGCAGTACTTC. Translating it yields CASREAPYEQYF. The whole variable domain, remainder taken from reference TRBV2 and TRBJ2-7, is EPEVTQTPSHQVTQMGQEVILRCVPISNHLYFYWYRQILGQKVEFLVSFYNNEISEKSEIFDDQFSVERPDGSNFTLKIRSTKLEDSAMYFCASREAPYEQYFGPGTRLTVT.